This section outlines one TCR beta chain sequence together with its context. The CDR3 length is 14 residues. The V end was cut by 3 bases, the J end by 0 bases, with 8 bases between. Germline V CDR1 and CDR2: SGHVS, FQNEAQ. Primers: 60 Vbeta forward and 13 Jbeta reverse. Assay: immunoSEQ multiplex PCR; the TCRdb copy retains only in-frame clones and omits some. Altogether 150,000 to 160,000 clones are present, around 79% being singletons, with the ten largest covering about 3%. The record originates from a study of cytomegalovirus exposure and HLA in healthy donors. The chain links TRBV7-8 to TRBJ1-1; D perhaps matches TRBD1 (6 bases). The receptor comes from a man younger than 35 in good health and CMV-seronegative. Material: PBMCs. CDR3 loop: CASSFGQMNTEAFF. CDR3 nucleotide sequence: TGTGCCAGCAGCTTTGGACAGATGAACACTGAAGCTTTCTTT.